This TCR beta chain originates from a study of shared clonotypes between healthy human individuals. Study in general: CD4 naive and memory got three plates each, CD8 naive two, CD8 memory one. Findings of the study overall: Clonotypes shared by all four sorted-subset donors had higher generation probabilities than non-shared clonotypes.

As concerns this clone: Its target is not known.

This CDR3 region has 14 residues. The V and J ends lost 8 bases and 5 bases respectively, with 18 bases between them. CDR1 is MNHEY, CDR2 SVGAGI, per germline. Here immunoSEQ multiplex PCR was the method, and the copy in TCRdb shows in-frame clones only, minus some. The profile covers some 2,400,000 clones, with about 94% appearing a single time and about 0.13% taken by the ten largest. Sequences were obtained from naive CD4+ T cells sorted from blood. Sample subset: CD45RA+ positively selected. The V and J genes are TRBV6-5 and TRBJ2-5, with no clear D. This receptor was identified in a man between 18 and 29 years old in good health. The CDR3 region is CASHDNSGSETQYF. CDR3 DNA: TGTGCCAGCCATGACAACTCGGGTTCGGAGACCCAGTACTTC.